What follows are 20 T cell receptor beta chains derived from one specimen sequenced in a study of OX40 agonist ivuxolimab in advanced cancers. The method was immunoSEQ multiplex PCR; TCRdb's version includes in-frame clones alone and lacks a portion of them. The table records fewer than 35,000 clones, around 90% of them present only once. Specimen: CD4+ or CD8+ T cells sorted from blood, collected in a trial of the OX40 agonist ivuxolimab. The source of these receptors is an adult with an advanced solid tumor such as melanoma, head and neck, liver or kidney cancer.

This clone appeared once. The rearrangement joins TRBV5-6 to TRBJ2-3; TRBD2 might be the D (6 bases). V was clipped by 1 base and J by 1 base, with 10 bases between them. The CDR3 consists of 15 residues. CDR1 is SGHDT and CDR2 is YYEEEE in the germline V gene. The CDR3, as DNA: TGTGCCAGCAGCTTGCCGCCGGGGGGCACAGATACGCAGTATTTT. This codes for CASSLPPGGTDTQYF.

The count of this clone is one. The CDR3 region is CASSQGLGSNEKLFF. The DNA of the CDR3 is TGCGCCAGCAGCCAAGGGTTAGGGTCTAATGAAAAACTGTTTTTT. J is TRBJ1-4 and V is TRBV4-1; D gene uncertain. The germline V gene has CDR1 MGHRA and CDR2 YSYEKL. Trimming left V 1 base short and J 3 bases short, with 9 bases between. This CDR3 has 15 residues.

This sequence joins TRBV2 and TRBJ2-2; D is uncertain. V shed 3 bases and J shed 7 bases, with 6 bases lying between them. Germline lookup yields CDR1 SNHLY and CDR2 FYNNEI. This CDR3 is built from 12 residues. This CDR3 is CASSEVVGELFF. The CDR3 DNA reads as TGTGCCAGCAGTGAGGTGGTCGGGGAGCTGTTTTTT.

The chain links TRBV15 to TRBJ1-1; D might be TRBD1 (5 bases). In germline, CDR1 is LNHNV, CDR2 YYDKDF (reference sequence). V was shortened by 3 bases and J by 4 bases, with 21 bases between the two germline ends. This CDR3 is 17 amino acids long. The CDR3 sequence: CATSSVLMGQGGTEAFF. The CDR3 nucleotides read TGTGCCACCAGCAGTGTACTGATGGGCCAGGGCGGCACTGAAGCTTTCTTT.

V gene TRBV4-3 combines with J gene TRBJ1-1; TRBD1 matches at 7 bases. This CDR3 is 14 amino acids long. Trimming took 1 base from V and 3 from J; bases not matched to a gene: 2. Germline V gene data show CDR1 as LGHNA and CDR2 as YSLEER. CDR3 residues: CASSQGRGYTEAFF. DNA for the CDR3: TGCGCCAGCAGCCAAGGCAGGGGGTACACTGAAGCTTTCTTT.

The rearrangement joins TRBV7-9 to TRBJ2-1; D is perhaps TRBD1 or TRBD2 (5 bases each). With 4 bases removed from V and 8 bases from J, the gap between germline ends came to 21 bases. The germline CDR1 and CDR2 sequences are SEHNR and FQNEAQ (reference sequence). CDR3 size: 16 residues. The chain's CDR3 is CASSSNRGVISDEQFF. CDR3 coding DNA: TGTGCCAGCAGCTCTAACCGAGGGGTTATTTCCGATGAGCAGTTCTTC.

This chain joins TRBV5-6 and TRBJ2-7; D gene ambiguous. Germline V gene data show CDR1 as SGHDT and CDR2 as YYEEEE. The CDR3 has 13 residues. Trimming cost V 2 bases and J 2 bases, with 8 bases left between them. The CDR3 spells CASSFTLTYEQYF. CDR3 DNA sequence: TGTGCCAGCAGCTTTACGCTCACCTACGAGCAGTACTTC.

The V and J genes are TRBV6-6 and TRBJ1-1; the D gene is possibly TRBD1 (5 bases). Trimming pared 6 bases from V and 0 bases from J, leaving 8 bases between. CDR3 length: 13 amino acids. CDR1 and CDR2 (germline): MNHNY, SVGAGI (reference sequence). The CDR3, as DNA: TGTGCCAGCAGAGGGGCATTGAACACTGAAGCTTTCTTT. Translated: CASRGALNTEAFF.

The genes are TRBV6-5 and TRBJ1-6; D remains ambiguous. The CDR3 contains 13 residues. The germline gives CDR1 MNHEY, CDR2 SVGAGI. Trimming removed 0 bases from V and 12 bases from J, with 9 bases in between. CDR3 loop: CASSYSEPQPLHF. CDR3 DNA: TGTGCCAGCAGTTACTCAGAGCCACAACCCCTCCACTTT.

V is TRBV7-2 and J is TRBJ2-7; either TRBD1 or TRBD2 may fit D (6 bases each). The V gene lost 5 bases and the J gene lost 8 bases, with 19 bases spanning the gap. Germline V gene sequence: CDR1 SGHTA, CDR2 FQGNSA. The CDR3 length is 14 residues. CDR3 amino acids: CASSPEGGHLKQYF. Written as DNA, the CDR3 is TGTGCCAGCAGCCCAGAGGGGGGACATCTCAAGCAGTACTTC.

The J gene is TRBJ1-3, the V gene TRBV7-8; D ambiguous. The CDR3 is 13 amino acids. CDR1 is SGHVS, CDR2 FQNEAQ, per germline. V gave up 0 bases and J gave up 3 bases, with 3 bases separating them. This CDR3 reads CASSLANGNTIYF. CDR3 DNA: TGTGCCAGCAGCTTAGCGAATGGAAACACCATATATTTT.

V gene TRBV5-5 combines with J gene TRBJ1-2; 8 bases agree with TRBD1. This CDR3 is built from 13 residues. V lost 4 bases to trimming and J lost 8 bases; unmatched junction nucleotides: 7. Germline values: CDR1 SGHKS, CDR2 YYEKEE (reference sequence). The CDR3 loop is CASSATGDNGYTF. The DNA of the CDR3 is TGTGCCAGCAGCGCGACAGGGGATAACGGCTACACCTTC.

This CDR3 reads CAWSVGENTEAFF. The CDR3 nucleotides are TGTGCCTGGAGTGTGGGAGAGAACACTGAAGCTTTCTTT. The rearrangement uses TRBV30 and TRBJ1-1, with D unclear. The V gene's germline CDR1 is GTSNPN and CDR2 SVGIG (reference sequence). The length of the CDR3 is 13 residues. V was cut by 0 bases and J by 1 base, with 6 bases left in between.

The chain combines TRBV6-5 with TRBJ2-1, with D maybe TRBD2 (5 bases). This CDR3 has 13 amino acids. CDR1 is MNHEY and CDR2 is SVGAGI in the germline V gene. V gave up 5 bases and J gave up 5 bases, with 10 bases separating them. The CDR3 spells CASSHGLDNEQFF. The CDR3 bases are TGTGCCAGCAGTCACGGACTGGACAATGAGCAGTTCTTC.

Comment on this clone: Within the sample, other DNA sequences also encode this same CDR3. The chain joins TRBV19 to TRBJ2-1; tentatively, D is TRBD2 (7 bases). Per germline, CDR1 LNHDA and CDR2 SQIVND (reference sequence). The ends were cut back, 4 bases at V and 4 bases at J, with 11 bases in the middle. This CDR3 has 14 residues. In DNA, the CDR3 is TGTGCCAGTAGTAAGGGGGGGGATTACAATGAGCAGTTCTTC. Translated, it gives CASSKGGDYNEQFF. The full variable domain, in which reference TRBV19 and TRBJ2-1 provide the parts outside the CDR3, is DGGITQSPKYLFRKEGQNVTLSCEQNLNHDAMYWYRQDPGQGLRLIYYSQIVNDFQKGDIAEGYSVSREKKESFPLTVTSAQKNPTAFYLCASSKGGDYNEQFFGPGTRLTVL.

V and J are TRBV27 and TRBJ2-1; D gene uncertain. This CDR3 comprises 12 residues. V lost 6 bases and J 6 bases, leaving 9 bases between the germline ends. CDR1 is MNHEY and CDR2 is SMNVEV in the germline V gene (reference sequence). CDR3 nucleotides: TGTGCCAGCAGCCCCCCCTCCAATGAGCAGTTCTTC. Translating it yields CASSPPSNEQFF.

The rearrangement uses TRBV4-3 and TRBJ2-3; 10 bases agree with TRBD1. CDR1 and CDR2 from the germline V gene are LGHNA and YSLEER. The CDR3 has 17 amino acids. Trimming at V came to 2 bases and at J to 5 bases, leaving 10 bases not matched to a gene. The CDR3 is CASSQLTGGLDRDTQYF. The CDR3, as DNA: TGCGCCAGCAGCCAATTGACAGGGGGCCTGGATAGAGATACGCAGTATTTT.

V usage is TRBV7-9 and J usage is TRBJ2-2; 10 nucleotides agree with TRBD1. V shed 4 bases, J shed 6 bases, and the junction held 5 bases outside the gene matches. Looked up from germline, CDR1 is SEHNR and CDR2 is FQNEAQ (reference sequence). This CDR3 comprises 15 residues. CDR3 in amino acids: CASSYPDRGAGELFF. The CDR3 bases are TGTGCCAGCAGCTACCCGGACAGGGGGGCCGGGGAGCTGTTTTTT.

The CDR3 is CASSQSGIANYGYTF. As DNA, the CDR3 is TGTGCCAGCAGCCAGTCAGGAATCGCTAACTATGGCTACACCTTC. The rearrangement joins TRBV5-6 to TRBJ1-2; no firm D call. This CDR3 is built from 15 residues. CDR1 and CDR2 from the germline V gene are SGHDT and YYEEEE. The V and J ends lost 4 bases and 0 bases respectively, with 13 bases between them.

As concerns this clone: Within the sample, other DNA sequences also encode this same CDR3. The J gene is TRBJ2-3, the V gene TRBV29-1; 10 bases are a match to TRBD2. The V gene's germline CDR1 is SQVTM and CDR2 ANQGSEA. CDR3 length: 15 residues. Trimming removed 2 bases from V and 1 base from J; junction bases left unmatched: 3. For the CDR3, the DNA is TGCAGCGTTGAAACCGGGACTAGCGGCACAGATACGCAGTATTTT. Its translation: CSVETGTSGTDTQYF.